Detailed here is one T cell receptor (beta chain). In this sample, this clonotype turned up many times. Its antigen is unknown. No clone much larger than this one lies a single base away; base qualities are absent. The data stem from a study of T cells in Graves' hyperthyroidism and ophthalmopathy (dated by TCRdb to about 2019). Study-level background: Peripheral blood was sampled at the time of initial diagnosis, prior to any treatment. A discovery cohort of around 98 patients, fewer than 50 with Graves' ophthalmopathy and about 58 with stable Graves' hyperthyroidism, was used to find distinguishing TCR V-J signatures. An independent validation cohort of some 18 hyperthyroidism patients and 17 patients who later progressed to ophthalmopathy tested prospective prediction of ophthalmopathy. The 75 to 100 discovery patients were divided at random into training and test sets in a 7:3 ratio. Thyroid tissue and blood T-cell repertoires from about 6 Graves' hyperthyroidism patients were also compared in the study. Following sampling, methimazole starting at 30 mg daily was given to hyperthyroidism patients, and high-dose intravenous methylprednisolone was given to ophthalmopathy patients. The paper reports TCR Vbeta CDR3 sequencing of approximately 140 peripheral blood samples: approximately 41 ophthalmopathy, 75 to 80 hyperthyroidism and around 17 progressor patients.

The hyperthyroidism patients were between 18 and 65 years old and newly diagnosed, with a disease duration of less than 2 months. Patients with uncontrolled infections, other autoimmune diseases, pregnancy or lactation were excluded. Clinical symptoms, serum thyroxine and TRAb, thyroid ultrasound, and orbital computed tomography formed the basis for the diagnoses. Blood from progressor patients was drawn when they were first diagnosed with hyperthyroidism, before any ophthalmopathy symptoms appeared. Ficoll-Paque density gradient centrifugation was used to isolate PBMCs from 9.5 to 10 ml of fresh peripheral blood. Progressor patients were initially diagnosed with Graves' hyperthyroidism and developed ophthalmopathy during follow-up. Total RNA was extracted using Trizol reagent, and RNA quality was assessed on an Agilent 2100 Bioanalyzer. Results the study describes overall, beyond this receptor: Most expanded thyroid clonotypes (frequency above 0.001) were also found in blood, which suggests that blood repertoires may mirror thyroid immune responses. Ophthalmopathy was separated from stable hyperthyroidism by a 13 V-J signature model, with around 88% sensitivity and 81% to 83% specificity obtained in cross-validation and 80%/75% obtained in testing. No statistical method was used to fix the sample size in advance, and group allocation was not hidden from the investigators. In validation, progression to ophthalmopathy was predicted by the model with 70.59% sensitivity and 72.22% specificity, a median of 6.5 months before onset.

The TCR beta CDR3 regions were amplified from the RNA transcripts. The first round of RT-PCR for the TCR CDR3 was performed with the HTBI primer set and the Qiagen OneStep RT-PCR kit. Libraries were constructed in a second round of multiplex PCR, after which size selection and purification were carried out. Libraries were sequenced paired-end with 100 bp reads on an Illumina HiSeq2000. Turning to the authors' computational methods: Raw data were processed with SOAPnuke, discarding reads with adapters, uncalled bases, mean Phred below 15, or no exact constant-primer or identifier match. COPE v1.2.5 was used to merge the high-quality paired reads, and each unique nucleotide sequence was defined as a clonotype. Clonotypes were aligned to IMGT TRBV, TRBD and TRBJ reference segments using MiTCR v1.1. Analysis was restricted to V-J combinations with a frequency above 0.0001, which covered roughly 99% of repertoires. The TCS score was defined as the ratio of F50 (clonal expansion) to E x V (chaos), calculated using BLOSUM62-based TCRdist between CDR3 peptides within each V-J. Welch's t-statistics and random forest reduced 500 to 550 V-J features to around 14, which were used in a naive Bayes classifier (R e1071). TCRdb applied fastp at Q25 and MiXCR to the public reads, then kept only in-frame beta chains. Every entry covers one CDR3 protein and lists the most common genes and DNA from its rows. TCRdb assigned the V and J calls; the authors' analysis was not used. For this sample the table gives 350,000 to 450,000 distinct CDR3 sequences, of which roughly 17% were detected only once. Approximately 33% of the sample is in the top ten clones.

Including cysteine and phenylalanine, the CDR3 has 15 amino acids. Only the CDR3 portion is preserved as DNA: 45 bases, with reading frame beginning at the first base. Relative to germline, V is 3 bases shorter and J is 2 bases shorter, with 13 bases between their ends. CDR1 and CDR2 are read off the germline V gene as MDHEN and SYDVKM. The receptor's source is a woman in her thirties with Graves' hyperthyroidism that later progressed to Graves' ophthalmopathy. This sequence uses TRBV28 and TRBJ1-2; the best D guess is TRBD1, with 6 bases matching. Sequencing was carried out using blood. Here is the DNA: TGTGCCAGCAGTTTCCCTCAGGGGTCCAACTATGGCTACACCTTC. Protein translation: CASSFPQGSNYGYTF.